A single sample gave rise to the 8 T cell receptor beta chains below, sequenced in a study of cytomegalovirus exposure and HLA in healthy donors. It was with 60 Vbeta and 13 Jbeta primers that the PCR ran. Profiled with immunoSEQ multiplex PCR; TCRdb holds only in-frame clones, not every one. The data contain about 160,000 clones, roughly 78% of them seen just once; the ten biggest clones take up approximately 2.3%. Sequencing was performed on PBMCs. These receptors came from a man between 35 and 55 years old in good health and CMV-seronegative.

This rearrangement joins TRBV30 to TRBJ2-5, with 8 bases aligning to TRBD2. In germline, CDR1 is GTSNPN, CDR2 SVGIG (reference sequence). V shed 2 bases, J shed 5 bases, and the junction held 7 bases outside the gene matches. The CDR3 extends over 14 amino acids. CDR3 loop: CAWSPGLEVETQYF. The CDR3 region has the DNA TGTGCCTGGAGTCCGGGACTAGAGGTTGAGACCCAGTACTTC.

This chain links TRBV28 with TRBJ2-5, with a tentative D call TRBD2 (5 bases). The CDR3 has 14 residues. Germline V gene sequence: CDR1 MDHEN, CDR2 SYDVKM. Trimming removed 6 bases at V and 4 bases at J, with 15 bases between. Here the CDR3 reads CASSPSVEGETQYF. The CDR3 bases are TGTGCCAGCAGCCCATCCGTCGAGGGAGAGACCCAGTACTTC.

J is TRBJ2-1 and V is TRBV14, with 8 bases identical to TRBD2. In germline, CDR1 is SGHDN, CDR2 FVKESK. The CDR3 is made up of 15 amino acids. V dropped 4 bases and J dropped 2; count of bases not matched to a gene: 4. CDR3 loop: CASSPGLAPYNEQFF. The CDR3 region has the DNA TGTGCCAGCAGCCCTGGACTAGCACCCTACAATGAGCAGTTCTTC.

This clone appeared a single time. The chain uses TRBV11-2 and TRBJ2-2; TRBD2 is a possible D gene (7 bases). The germline V and J ends were trimmed by 2 bases and 6 bases, with 13 bases remaining between them. Germline V CDR1 and CDR2: SGHAT, FQNNGV. The CDR3 is 15 residues long. The CDR3 loop is CASSLRGARAGELFF. CDR3 DNA: TGTGCCAGCAGCTTACGGGGGGCGAGGGCCGGGGAGCTGTTTTTT.

The chain joins TRBV6-1 to TRBJ2-2, with 12 bases aligning to TRBD2. The CDR3 is made up of 17 amino acids. CDR1 MNHNS and CDR2 SASEGT come from the germline V gene. V shed 4 bases and J 4 bases; nucleotides not matched to a gene: 7. The CDR3 reads CASSARLAGDGTGELFF. CDR3 DNA sequence: TGTGCCAGCAGTGCCCGACTAGCGGGAGATGGCACCGGGGAGCTGTTTTTT.

J is TRBJ2-5 and V is TRBV11-2; D is perhaps TRBD2 (5 bases). V dropped 0 bases and J dropped 2 bases, with 10 bases sitting between them. This CDR3 has 15 residues. Germline lookup yields CDR1 SGHAT and CDR2 FQNNGV. As DNA, the CDR3 is TGTGCCAGCAGCTTAGAAAGAAGGACTCAAGAGACCCAGTACTTC. Its protein is CASSLERRTQETQYF.

V usage is TRBV10-1 and J usage is TRBJ2-3, with 7 bases matching TRBD2. Losses at the gene ends were 7 bases for V and 4 bases for J; bases not matched to a gene: 8. The CDR3 is 14 residues long. Looked up from germline, CDR1 is WNHNN and CDR2 is SYGVQD (reference sequence). CDR3 nucleotide sequence: TGCGCCAGCAACGCGGGAGCCCTGTCAGATACGCAGTATTTT. This codes for CASNAGALSDTQYF.

A few counts support this clone. V gene TRBV5-6 combines with J gene TRBJ1-1; a possible D gene is TRBD1 (5 bases). Looked up from germline, CDR1 is SGHDT and CDR2 is YYEEEE. V was clipped by 3 bases and J by 6 bases, with 6 bases between them. This CDR3 has 11 amino acids. This chain's CDR3 is CASSWGAEAFF. As DNA, the CDR3 is TGTGCCAGCAGCTGGGGGGCTGAAGCTTTCTTT.